This TCR beta chain came from a study of CD8+ T cells in alopecia areata (dated by TCRdb to the late 2010s). With regard to the full study: Skin from C3H/HeJ donors with spontaneous alopecia (roughly 6-12 months old) was grafted onto female C3H/HeJ recipients that were roughly 7-10 weeks old. High-throughput TCRbeta sequencing was used to examine T cell clonal expansion in alopecia areata in both the C3H/HeJ mouse model and human patients. Scalp tissue and sorted CD4+ and CD8+ peripheral blood T cells from patchy and totalis/universalis alopecia areata patients and from healthy controls were covered by human TCRbeta sequencing. Scalp clonality was compared across normal scalp (n=4), patchy alopecia areata scalp (n=8), and alopecia totalis/universalis scalp (n=8). RNA was obtained with the PAXgene miRNA kit for fixed scalp, the miRNeasy kit for PBMCs, and the RNeasy kit for mouse skin. immunoSEQ multiplex PCR using 35 Vbeta forward primers and 13 Jbeta reverse primers was used to amplify TCRbeta CDR3 regions.

The germline V gene (reference sequence) provides CDR1 FNHDT and CDR2 SITEND. The CDR3 runs 13 residues from the cysteine to the phenylalanine. The CDR3 was read in part: 27 bases, with the frame set at base 1. Cells from mouse cutaneous lymph nodes were pooled, stained for CD4, CD8alpha, NKG2D, NKG2ACE and other markers, and then sorted on a BD Influx. To prepare the library, the immunoSEQ multiplex PCR assay was applied. RNA was extracted from all samples and reverse transcribed into cDNA, which served as template for TCR sequencing. First-strand cDNA was synthesized using SuperScript III with a 2:1 mix of oligo-dT and random hexamers. A synthetic immune receptor repertoire was used to gauge amplification bias, and whatever bias remained was removed computationally. Sequencing of the libraries was done on Illumina HiSeq with 60 bp reads that cover the CDR3, reading from J toward V. On the authors' methods: Raw reads were preprocessed for error removal, and CDR3 was defined according to IMGT conventions as running from the conserved cysteine to phenylalanine. Clonality was computed as 1 minus the Shannon entropy, with the entropy normalized by log2 of the number of productive unique TCRs. Whether each scalp clone was CD4 or CD8 was inferred by checking scalp TCRbeta sequences against the CD4 and CD8 repertoires from sorted blood. This immuneACCESS table, as held by TCRdb, lists in-frame sequences with V and J called but not all clones. Of the missing ones, under half trace to an unresolved V gene in checked studies; the others have no known cause. The D gene and trimming were derived from the DNA, and the V and J assignments and clone size from that table. For this sample, approximately 280,000 clones are listed, none of them singletons. The top ten clonotypes cover more than 0.95% of the sample.

As regards this clone: Its specific antigen is unknown. The species here is mouse, which means the gene names and germline sequences are mouse ones. Read sequence stops 4 residues before the CDR3 end, and the germline J gene provides the missing end. The same CDR3 can be traced to other DNA sequences in this sample.

The paper as a whole reports these results and caveats: Higher clonality and more expanded CD8+ clones were observed in lesional scalp than in normal scalp, particularly in alopecia totalis/universalis, a finding suggestive of antigenic drive. TCR sequences shared between patients were less clear than in mice, possibly partly because of HLA diversity in the patient population. Unlike mouse skin, where gammadelta T cells dominate, normal human skin contains resident alphabeta T cells that get sequenced too, which complicates analysis of the scalp TCR repertoire.

This TCR came from a C3H/HeJ mouse with alopecia areata. This line of mice carries MHC haplotype H2-k. What was sequenced was CD4+ T cells sorted from a lymph node. This chain joins TRBV19 to TRBJ2-7; 8 junctional bases match TRBD2. Partial CDR3 DNA: TGTGCCAGCAGTATACACTGGGGGTAT. Translation gives CASSIHWGY. The entire CDR3 is CASSIHWGYEQYF.